Here is one T cell receptor (beta chain) with its context. No antigen is known for it. The data stem from a study of cytomegalovirus exposure and HLA in healthy donors. Study-wide results and limits: Later on, an analysis tied around 17,000 TCR beta sequences to HLA alleles at 0.05 false discovery rate. Most TCR beta V segments were productive about 90% or about 30% of the time in an earlier analysis. Indistinguishability led to the exclusion of some V segments, TRBV6-2 and TRBV6-3 included. The Asian-associated ancestry cluster reportedly had fewer N-insertions than the approximately 690-donor mean in a later analysis.

PCR involved 60 Vbeta and 13 Jbeta primers. The repertoire was sequenced with immunoSEQ multiplex PCR; TCRdb's copy has only in-frame clones and lacks some. Of a few hundred thousand clones listed, approximately 84% are singletons. Germline CDR1 and CDR2: GTSNPN and SVGIG (reference sequence). The CDR3 has 14 amino acids. The trim removed 1 base at V and 1 base at J, leaving 1 base unmatched. This sequence was found in a woman aged 40 to 50 in good health and CMV-seropositive. The material sequenced was PBMCs. This sequence joins TRBV30 and TRBJ2-3, with 8 bases matching TRBD2. DNA of the CDR3: TGTGCCTGGAGTGAGGGACTAGGCACAGATACGCAGTATTTT. Its protein product is CAWSEGLGTDTQYF.